Listed here are 12 T cell receptor beta chains from one sample, sequenced in a study of beta chain features in type 1 diabetes. Expressed TCRB transcripts were sequenced, since all the RNA that had been isolated was reverse transcribed. The assay was immunoSEQ multiplex PCR, and TCRdb's table has in-frame clones only and misses some. This table holds a few hundred thousand clones, roughly 15% found once. Sequencing input: naive CD4+ T cells from blood. These TCRs come from a woman aged 18-29 years in good health.

The chain has TRBV7-9 and TRBJ2-7, with 14 bases matching TRBD2. V was pared by 5 bases and J by 6 bases, with 6 bases of the junction left unmatched. Per the germline V gene, CDR1 is SEHNR and CDR2 is FQNEAQ (reference sequence). The CDR3 has 15 amino acids. CDR3: CASSPGLAGAGEQYF. The CDR3, as DNA: TGTGCCAGCAGCCCGGGACTAGCGGGAGCGGGCGAGCAGTACTTC.

J is TRBJ1-2 and V is TRBV28, with 11 positions matching TRBD1. Trimming took 6 bases from V and 9 from J; bases not matched to a gene: 9. This CDR3 is built from 14 residues. CDR1 is MDHEN and CDR2 is SYDVKM in the germline V gene. This chain's CDR3 is CASRAQGQGVSYTF. Here the CDR3 DNA reads TGTGCCAGCAGGGCCCAGGGACAGGGGGTTAGCTACACCTTC.

The sample holds a few counts of this clone. The chain links TRBV9 to TRBJ2-3; tentative D call: TRBD2 (6 bases). The CDR3 extends over 16 amino acids. V shed 0 bases and J shed 3 bases, with 14 bases lying between them. Germline loops: CDR1 SGDLS, CDR2 YYNGEE. In DNA form, the CDR3 reads TGTGCCAGCAGCGTAGGTATGCGGGATGCAACAGATACGCAGTATTTT. Encoded protein: CASSVGMRDATDTQYF.

With respect to this clone: Other DNA sequences in this specimen translate into the identical CDR3. The chain has TRBV6-5 and TRBJ1-1; 9 nucleotides line up with TRBD1. The CDR3 contains 15 residues. V was pared by 0 bases and J by 3 bases, with 2 bases of the junction left unmatched. CDR1 is MNHEY, CDR2 SVGAGI, per germline. CDR3 loop: CASSYSGQGDTEAFF. CDR3 coding DNA: TGTGCCAGCAGTTACTCGGGACAGGGAGACACTGAAGCTTTCTTT.

The CDR3: CASSYSRGNQPQHF. The CDR3 nucleotides read TGTGCCAGTAGTTACTCGCGCGGCAATCAGCCCCAGCATTTT. The gene calls are TRBV19 and TRBJ1-5; D gene unclear. There are 14 residues in the CDR3. Germline CDR1 reads LNHDA; CDR2 reads SQIVND (reference sequence). V was trimmed by 5 bases and J by 2 bases, leaving 10 bases between them.

The chain employs TRBV28 and TRBJ2-5; tentative D call: TRBD2 (5 bases). The CDR3 loop spans 11 amino acids. Germline loops: CDR1 MDHEN, CDR2 SYDVKM. V gave up 8 bases and J gave up 10 bases, with 14 bases separating them. Written as DNA, the CDR3 is TGTGCCAGCCTCGGACCTCGGGACCAGTACTTC. It specifies CASLGPRDQYF.

This rearrangement joins TRBV30 to TRBJ1-5; D not certain. V lost 0 bases and J 4 bases, leaving 10 bases between the germline ends. The germline gives CDR1 GTSNPN, CDR2 SVGIG (reference sequence). The CDR3 is 14 residues long. The CDR3 DNA reads as TGTGCCTGGAGTGTAAACAGCTTAAATCAGCCCCAGCATTTT. Protein product: CAWSVNSLNQPQHF.

V usage is TRBV2 and J usage is TRBJ2-3; 8 bases align to TRBD2. J gave up 5 bases and V 8 bases, and 3 bases lay outside the gene matches. Germline CDR1 and CDR2: SNHLY and FYNNEI. This CDR3 region has 12 residues. The CDR3: CASALAGDTQYF. The CDR3 DNA follows: TGTGCCAGCGCCCTAGCGGGAGATACGCAGTATTTT.

This clone was counted a few times. The rearrangement links TRBV28 to TRBJ2-7, with D hard to call. V lost 6 bases, J lost 6 bases, and 12 bases lay in between. The CDR3 length is 12 residues. The germline V gene encodes CDR1 MDHEN and CDR2 SYDVKM. CDR3 amino acids: CASRPRPGEQYF. The CDR3 DNA is TGTGCCAGCAGGCCCCGTCCGGGCGAGCAGTACTTC.

This clone occurred a few times. The rearrangement links TRBV5-1 to TRBJ1-1; D possibly corresponds to TRBD1 (5 bases). The CDR3 runs 13 residues. Germline assignment: CDR1 SGHRS and CDR2 YFSETQ. The ends were cut back, 0 bases at V and 6 bases at J, with 9 bases in the middle. This CDR3 reads CASSLVWGAEAFF. The CDR3, as DNA: TGCGCCAGCAGCTTGGTATGGGGGGCTGAAGCTTTCTTT.

The chain uses TRBV5-6 and TRBJ1-5, with 7 bases fitting TRBD1. With V trimmed by 6 bases and J by 7 bases, 10 bases remained unmatched. The CDR3 sequence is 14 residues long. Germline CDR1 reads SGHDT; CDR2 reads YYEEEE. The DNA for the CDR3 is TGTGCCAGCACCAGACAGGGAATCGGGCAGCCCCAGCATTTT. Translating gives CASTRQGIGQPQHF.

In its sample, this clone was seen a few times. The chain has TRBV18 and TRBJ2-1; TRBD2 agrees at 11 bases. CDR1 is KGHSH, CDR2 LQKENI, per germline. Unmatched junction bases numbered 6, after V lost 2 bases and J lost 0 bases. This CDR3 spans 18 amino acids. The CDR3 bases are TGTGCCAGCTCACCAGGGACTAGCGGATTTAGCTCCTACAATGAGCAGTTCTTC. This translates into CASSPGTSGFSSYNEQFF.